The T cell receptor beta chain described here comes from a study of blood T cell repertoires in COVID-19. CDR3 length: 14 residues. The germline CDR1 and CDR2 sequences are SGHDT and YYEEEE. The V end was cut by 1 base, the J end by 4 bases, with 8 bases between. The data were produced by immunoSEQ multiplex PCR, yet TCRdb's version contains in-frame clones alone and is incomplete. The data show around 300,000 clones, approximately 88% seen once. The rearrangement uses TRBV5-6 and TRBJ1-4; the D is unclear. The sequencing input was PBMCs or T cells enriched from blood (not recorded which). The receptor comes from a woman in her thirties who had recovered from COVID-19. DNA for the CDR3: TGTGCCAGCAGCTTGCTGGCAGGTAATGAAAAACTGTTTTTT. Translation gives CASSLLAGNEKLFF. Combining the CDR3 with reference TRBV5-6 and TRBJ1-4 gives the whole variable domain DAGVTQSPTHLIKTRGQQVTLRCSPKSGHDTVSWYQQALGQGPQFIFQYYEEEERQRGNFPDRFSGHQFPNYSSELNVNALLLGDSALYLCASSLLAGNEKLFFGSGTQLSVL.